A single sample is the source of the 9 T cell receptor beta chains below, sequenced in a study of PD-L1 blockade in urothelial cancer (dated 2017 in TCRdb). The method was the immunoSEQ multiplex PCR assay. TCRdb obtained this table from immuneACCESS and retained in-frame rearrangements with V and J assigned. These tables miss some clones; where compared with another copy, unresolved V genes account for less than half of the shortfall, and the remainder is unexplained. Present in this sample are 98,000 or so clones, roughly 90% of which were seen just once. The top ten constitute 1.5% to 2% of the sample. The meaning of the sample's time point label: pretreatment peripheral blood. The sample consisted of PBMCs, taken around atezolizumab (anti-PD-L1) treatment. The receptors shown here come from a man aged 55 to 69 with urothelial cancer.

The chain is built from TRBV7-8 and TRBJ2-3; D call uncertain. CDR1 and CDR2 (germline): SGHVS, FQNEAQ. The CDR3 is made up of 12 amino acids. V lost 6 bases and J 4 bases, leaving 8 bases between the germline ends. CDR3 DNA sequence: TGTGCCAGCAGACTGTTCGCAGATACGCAGTATTTT. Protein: CASRLFADTQYF.

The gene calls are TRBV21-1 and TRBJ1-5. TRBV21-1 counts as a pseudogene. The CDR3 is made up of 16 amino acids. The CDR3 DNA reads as TGTGCCAGCAGCAAACTAACAACTAATAGCAATCAGCCCCAGCATTTT. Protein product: CASSKLTTNSNQPQHF.

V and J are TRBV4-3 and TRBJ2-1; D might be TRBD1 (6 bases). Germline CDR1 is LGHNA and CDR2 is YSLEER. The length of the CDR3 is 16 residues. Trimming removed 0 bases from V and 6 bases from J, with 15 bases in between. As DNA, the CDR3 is TGCGCCAGCAGCCAAGACCCCAGGGGAGTCGCCAATGAGCAGTTCTTC. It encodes CASSQDPRGVANEQFF.

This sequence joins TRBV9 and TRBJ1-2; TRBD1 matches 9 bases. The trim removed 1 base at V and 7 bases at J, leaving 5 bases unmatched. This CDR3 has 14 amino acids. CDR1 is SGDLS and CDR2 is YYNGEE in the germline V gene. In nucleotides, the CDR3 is TGTGCCAGCAGCGTACAACAGGGGGCTGGTGGCTACACCTTC. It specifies CASSVQQGAGGYTF.

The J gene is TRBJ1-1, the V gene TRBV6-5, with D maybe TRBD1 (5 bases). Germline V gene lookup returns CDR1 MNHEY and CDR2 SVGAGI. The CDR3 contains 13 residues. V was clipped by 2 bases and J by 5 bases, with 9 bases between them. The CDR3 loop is CASSYRQGTEAFF. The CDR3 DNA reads TGTGCCAGCAGTTACCGGCAGGGTACTGAAGCTTTCTTT.

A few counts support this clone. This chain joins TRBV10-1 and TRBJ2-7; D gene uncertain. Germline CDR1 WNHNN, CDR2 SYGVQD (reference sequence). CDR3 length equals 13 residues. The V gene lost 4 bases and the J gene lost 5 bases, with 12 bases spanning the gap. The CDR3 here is CASSVGARNEQYF. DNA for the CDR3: TGCGCCAGCAGTGTGGGCGCCAGGAACGAGCAGTACTTC.

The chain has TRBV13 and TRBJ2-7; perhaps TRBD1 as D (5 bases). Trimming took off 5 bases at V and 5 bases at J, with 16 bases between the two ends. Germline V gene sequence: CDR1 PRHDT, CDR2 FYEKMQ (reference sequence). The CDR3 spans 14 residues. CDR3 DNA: TGTGCCAGCAGCCTGGACATTAGACGGAACGAGCAGTACTTC. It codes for CASSLDIRRNEQYF.

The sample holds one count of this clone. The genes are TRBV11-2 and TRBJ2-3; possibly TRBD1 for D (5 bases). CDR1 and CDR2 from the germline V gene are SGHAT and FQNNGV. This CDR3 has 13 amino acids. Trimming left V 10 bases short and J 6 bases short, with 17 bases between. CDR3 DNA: TGTGCCACCAGACCATGGGGCCGCGATACGCAGTATTTT. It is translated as CATRPWGRDTQYF.

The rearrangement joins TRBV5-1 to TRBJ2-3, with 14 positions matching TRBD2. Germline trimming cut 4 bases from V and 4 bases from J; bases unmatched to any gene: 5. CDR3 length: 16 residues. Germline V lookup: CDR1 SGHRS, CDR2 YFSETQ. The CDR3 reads CASSMTSGGAPDTQYF. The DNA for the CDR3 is TGCGCCAGCAGCATGACTAGCGGGGGGGCCCCAGATACGCAGTATTTT.